This T cell receptor (beta chain) was retrieved from a study of regulatory T cells in long-lasting Graves disease. For the study at large: Graves' patients (newly diagnosed) had been on antithyroid drugs under 3 months.

Documented time point: newly diagnosed GD, antithyroid drugs for less than 3 months. From RNA extracted from PBMCs, the TCR library was made. Construction of the TCR beta libraries employed iRepertoire HTBI primers in conjunction with Arm-PCR of CDR3 regions. A single record per CDR3 protein comes from TCRdb applying MiXCR to the multiplex PCR reads. The data show about 330,000 distinct CDR3 sequences, with 15% to 20% seen just once and 20% to 25% held by the top ten. There are 13 residues in the CDR3. Germline CDR1 is SQVTM and CDR2 is ANQGSEA. The V end was cut by 6 bases, the J end by 0 bases, with 11 bases between. This clonotype was counted only a few times. The same specimen was also included in a second study, on T cells in Graves' hyperthyroidism and ophthalmopathy.

J is TRBJ1-1 and V is TRBV29-1; D not resolved. The origin of this receptor is a woman between 18 and 30 years old with Graves disease. Sequencing used peripheral blood mononuclear cells (PBMCs), obtained at new diagnosis, from a patient treated with antithyroid drugs. The CDR3 sequence: CSVKETVNTEAFF. The CDR3 coding sequence is TGCAGCGTGAAAGAGACGGTGAACACTGAAGCTTTCTTT. Together with reference TRBV29-1 and TRBJ1-1, the CDR3 gives the full variable domain: SAVISQKPSRDICQRGTSLTIQCQVDSQVTMMFWYRQQPGQSLTLIATANQGSEATYESGFVIDKFPISRPNLTFSTLTVSNMSPEDSSIYLCSVKETVNTEAFFGQGTRLTVV.